The 26 T cell receptor beta chains in this list originate from one sample, sequenced in a study of T cells after yellow fever vaccination. TCRdb re-analysed the 5' RACE reads in MiXCR, keeping a single row per CDR3 protein. This table has hundreds of thousands of distinct CDR3 sequences, less than 20% appearing once. The source material was PBMCs, sampled 5 days after the first yellow fever vaccination. The receptors derive from a man younger than 35 who received the YFV17D yellow fever vaccine.

The chain links TRBV20-1 to TRBJ2-3, with 8 bases aligning to TRBD2. CDR1 and CDR2 (germline): DFQATT, SNEGSKA (reference sequence). This CDR3 region has 14 residues. With V trimmed by 6 bases and J by 4 bases, 9 bases remained unmatched. The DNA of the CDR3 is TGCAGTGCCTCCGGGACTAGAGAGGCAGATACGCAGTATTTT. This translates into CSASGTREADTQYF.

This clonotype appeared a few times. This chain links TRBV5-6 with TRBJ1-4, with a weak D call TRBD1 (5 bases). Trimming left V 5 bases short and J 0 bases short, with 17 bases between. Germline CDR1 reads SGHDT; CDR2 reads YYEEEE. This CDR3 contains 17 residues. The CDR3 protein is CASSWGSGRATNEKLFF. The CDR3 nucleotides are TGTGCCAGCAGTTGGGGGTCCGGACGCGCAACTAATGAAAAACTGTTTTTT.

The V gene is TRBV6-5, the J gene TRBJ2-3; tentatively, D is TRBD2 (5 bases). Germline V gene lookup returns CDR1 MNHEY and CDR2 SVGAGI. The CDR3 spans 16 residues. V was clipped by 2 bases and J by 5 bases, with 17 bases between them. For the CDR3, the DNA is TGTGCCAGCAGTTACCCCACTAGAAGGGCGGAAGATACGCAGTATTTT. Translating gives CASSYPTRRAEDTQYF.

Of note for this clonotype: At one boundary the junction diverges from the germline segment, which might be a read error. This chain links TRBV20-1 with TRBJ2-2, with no clear D. This CDR3 is built from 16 residues. Germline CDR1 DFQATT, CDR2 SNEGSKA (reference sequence). The CDR3, as DNA: TGCTGTGCTAGGCAGGCCGGTATGATGAACACCGGGGAGCTGTTTTTT. Translating it yields CCARQAGMMNTGELFF.

This clonotype was counted between two and nine times. The chain carries TRBV13 and TRBJ2-5; 8 bases line up with TRBD1. Germline V gives CDR1 PRHDT, CDR2 FYEKMQ (reference sequence). CDR3 length: 15 residues. The V gene end was trimmed by 5 bases and the J gene end by 5 bases; junction bases not matched to a gene: 10. The CDR3 spells CASSIQGGTRETQYF. The CDR3 coding sequence is TGTGCCAGCAGCATACAGGGGGGTACCAGGGAGACCCAGTACTTC.

This rearrangement joins TRBV4-1 to TRBJ1-5, with 7 positions matching TRBD1. V lost 4 bases and J lost 4; bases outside the gene matches: 7. Germline V gene lookup returns CDR1 MGHRA and CDR2 YSYEKL. This CDR3 contains 15 residues. Here the CDR3 reads CASSLQGVRNQPQHF. In DNA, the CDR3 is TGCGCCAGCAGCCTCCAGGGGGTCCGAAATCAGCCCCAGCATTTT.

This chain connects TRBV12-3 or TRBV12-4 to TRBJ1-1; D is possibly TRBD1 (6 bases). Trimming left V 5 bases short and J 0 bases short, with 13 bases between. This CDR3 is 15 amino acids long. The CDR3 region is CASSPTGTVNTEAFF. In nucleotides, the CDR3 is TGTGCCAGCAGTCCCACAGGGACGGTGAACACTGAAGCTTTCTTT.

The chain carries TRBV19 and TRBJ2-2; D remains unclear. The CDR3 length is 12 residues. The germline gives CDR1 LNHDA, CDR2 SQIVND (reference sequence). Trimming took 3 bases from V and 8 from J, leaving 7 bases between them. The CDR3 sequence: CASSIRLGELFF. DNA of the CDR3: TGTGCCAGTAGTATTCGTCTGGGGGAGCTGTTTTTT. The full variable domain, rest sourced from reference TRBV19 and TRBJ2-2, is DGGITQSPKYLFRKEGQNVTLSCEQNLNHDAMYWYRQDPGQGLRLIYYSQIVNDFQKGDIAEGYSVSREKKESFPLTVTSAQKNPTAFYLCASSIRLGELFFGEGSRLTVL.

The rearrangement joins TRBV6-2 or TRBV6-3 to TRBJ2-5; 11 nucleotides agree with TRBD1. This CDR3 is built from 15 residues. Germline loops: CDR1 MNHEY, CDR2 SVGEGT. The ends lost 6 bases at V and 6 bases at J; junction bases unmatched: 9. In nucleotides, the CDR3 is TGTGCCAGCAGAGGACAGGGGGCCTTTTGGAAGACCCAGTACTTC. Translated: CASRGQGAFWKTQYF.

The chain recombines TRBV4-3 with TRBJ2-7; 7 nucleotides agree with TRBD2. This CDR3 has 16 residues. Looked up from germline, CDR1 is LGHNA and CDR2 is YSLEER. Trimming at V came to 0 bases and at J to 0 bases, leaving 5 bases not matched to a gene. The CDR3 DNA sequence: TGCGCCAGCAGCCAAGAATGGCGGGGGAGCTCCTACGAGCAGTACTTC. Amino acids: CASSQEWRGSSYEQYF.

The chain employs TRBV7-8 and TRBJ2-5, with D perhaps assigned TRBD1 or TRBD2 (5 bases each). With 8 bases removed from V and 1 base from J, the gap between germline ends came to 17 bases. Germline CDR1 and CDR2: SGHVS and FQNEAQ. The CDR3 sequence is 15 residues long. CDR3 in DNA: TGTGCCAGCCAGCTTTCTGGGACCCTCCAAGAGACCCAGTACTTC. It encodes CASQLSGTLQETQYF. Using reference TRBV7-8 and TRBJ2-5 for the parts outside the CDR3, the full variable domain is GAGVSQSPRYKVAKRGQDVALRCDPISGHVSLFWYQQALGQGPEFLTYFQNEAQLDKSGLPSDRFFAERPEGSVSTLKIQRTQQEDSAVYLCASQLSGTLQETQYFGPGTRLLVL.

This clonotype was picked up a small number of times. The chain carries TRBV11-2 and TRBJ2-3, with TRBD2 matching over 7 bases. The trim removed 5 bases at V and 2 bases at J, leaving 10 bases unmatched. Germline V gene sequence: CDR1 SGHAT, CDR2 FQNNGV. The CDR3 loop spans 16 amino acids. The CDR3 loop is CASSPPRLAVTDTQYF. CDR3 sequence (DNA): TGTGCCAGCAGCCCCCCGAGGCTAGCGGTCACAGATACGCAGTATTTT.

This clonotype was counted a few times. V and J are TRBV6-2 or TRBV6-3 and TRBJ2-5; 7 nucleotides align to TRBD1. The germline V gene encodes CDR1 MNHEY and CDR2 SVGEGT. CDR3 size: 14 residues. Losses at the gene ends were 0 bases for V and 7 bases for J; bases not matched to a gene: 5. The CDR3, as DNA: TGTGCCAGCAGTTACTCGACAGGGTTCGGGACCCAGTACTTC. Its protein is CASSYSTGFGTQYF.

This clonotype was found a few times. The chain joins TRBV11-2 to TRBJ2-1; D gene uncertain. There are 14 residues in the CDR3. V was clipped by 3 bases and J by 0 bases, with 6 bases between them. The germline V gene encodes CDR1 SGHAT and CDR2 FQNNGV. The CDR3 loop is CASSLLDSYNEQFF. DNA of the CDR3: TGTGCCAGCAGCTTGTTGGACTCCTACAATGAGCAGTTCTTC.

J is TRBJ2-2 and V is TRBV5-6; the D is unclear. From germline, CDR1 is SGHDT and CDR2 YYEEEE. CDR3 size: 11 residues. Trimming removed 6 bases at V and 6 bases at J, with 6 bases between. The CDR3 sequence: CASNSPGELFF. CDR3 in DNA: TGTGCCAGCAACTCCCCCGGGGAGCTGTTTTTT.

This clonotype was found a few times. The chain recombines TRBV20-1 with TRBJ2-7, with a weak D call TRBD2 (5 bases). Germline CDR1 and CDR2: DFQATT and SNEGSKA (reference sequence). CDR3 length: 14 amino acids. V was cut by 2 bases and J by 3 bases, with 14 bases left in between. The CDR3 is CSARPVDSRYEQYV. The CDR3, as DNA: TGCAGTGCTAGACCTGTGGACTCGCGCTACGAGCAGTACGTC.

This clonotype was counted between two and nine times. The CDR3 region has the DNA TGTGCCACCCGGCACTCCGATACGCAGTATTTT. It specifies CATRHSDTQYF. The V and J genes are TRBV6-5 and TRBJ2-3; D is undetermined. Germline CDR1 and CDR2: MNHEY and SVGAGI. Trimming took off 10 bases at V and 6 bases at J, with 11 bases between the two ends. CDR3 size: 11 residues.

This clonotype was observed a few times. This rearrangement joins TRBV24-1 to TRBJ1-2, with 8 bases lining up with TRBD1. Germline V CDR1 and CDR2: KGHDR, SFDVKD. V lost 6 bases to trimming and J lost 9 bases; unmatched junction nucleotides: 23. This CDR3 contains 18 residues. Here the CDR3 reads CATSHRPGQVPTDPCYTF. The DNA of the CDR3 is TGTGCCACCAGTCACCGACCGGGACAGGTGCCTACAGACCCATGCTACACCTTC.

A few counts support this clonotype. The chain has TRBV5-1 and TRBJ1-2; tentative D call: TRBD1 (6 bases). The germline CDR1 and CDR2 sequences are SGHRS and YFSETQ. The CDR3 contains 15 residues. Trimming left V 1 base short and J 5 bases short, with 15 bases between. The CDR3 bases are TGCGCCAGCAGCTTGCGTGGGGACACCTCTTATGGCTACACCTTC. It is translated as CASSLRGDTSYGYTF.

In its sample, this clonotype was seen a few times. This chain joins TRBV18 and TRBJ2-7; 11 positions match TRBD2. CDR1 and CDR2 (germline): KGHSH, LQKENI. Unmatched junction bases numbered 5, after V lost 3 bases and J lost 4 bases. This CDR3 has 15 amino acids. CDR3 loop: CASSPGGTSGYEQYF. CDR3 sequence (DNA): TGTGCCAGCTCACCTGGTGGGACTAGCGGTTACGAGCAGTACTTC.

The chain couples TRBV20-1 to TRBJ1-5, with D hard to call. Germline loops: CDR1 DFQATT, CDR2 SNEGSKA (reference sequence). This CDR3 region has 10 residues. CDR3 protein: CSPSNQPQHF. The DNA for the CDR3 is TGCAGCCCTAGCAATCAGCCCCAGCATTTT.

This clonotype was observed a handful of times. The chain recombines TRBV4-3 with TRBJ1-2; D perhaps matches TRBD1 (6 bases). Germline V CDR1 and CDR2: LGHNA, YSLEER. The CDR3 is made up of 15 amino acids. V lost 0 bases and J 6 bases, leaving 14 bases between the germline ends. CDR3 sequence: CASSQDGGARDGYTF. In nucleotides, the CDR3 is TGCGCCAGCAGCCAAGATGGGGGGGCGCGTGATGGCTACACCTTC.

The chain employs TRBV12-3 or TRBV12-4 and TRBJ2-7; D not certain. Trimming took 4 bases from V and 0 from J, leaving 10 bases between them. The CDR3 sequence is 14 residues long. The DNA of the CDR3 is TGTGCCAGCAGTTGGCTTCCCAGCTCCTACGAGCAGTACTTC. Amino acid sequence: CASSWLPSSYEQYF.

This clonotype has only a few counts. This chain joins TRBV6-5 and TRBJ1-4; D might be TRBD1 (5 bases). The germline V gene encodes CDR1 MNHEY and CDR2 SVGAGI. Trimming took off 5 bases at V and 8 bases at J, with 18 bases between the two ends. CDR3 length equals 15 residues. CDR3: CASSPPGPPGEKLFF. In DNA, the CDR3 is TGTGCCAGCAGTCCTCCGGGGCCCCCAGGAGAAAAACTGTTTTTT.

The rearrangement joins TRBV18 to TRBJ2-2, with D maybe TRBD1 (6 bases). Trimming removed 8 bases from V and 7 bases from J, with 11 bases in between. CDR1 is KGHSH and CDR2 is LQKENI in the germline V gene. The CDR3 is made up of 12 amino acids. The CDR3 DNA is TGTGCCAGCCACACAGGGATCGGGGAGCTGTTTTTT. This gives the protein CASHTGIGELFF.

In its sample, this clonotype was seen a few times. The chain links TRBV12-3 or TRBV12-4 to TRBJ1-1, with 9 bases fitting TRBD1. The CDR3 is 14 residues long. V gave up 6 bases and J gave up 5 bases; unmatched junction bases: 7. CDR3 nucleotides: TGTGCCAGCAGATCCGACAGGGGGAGGACTGAAGCTTTCTTT. Its translation: CASRSDRGRTEAFF.